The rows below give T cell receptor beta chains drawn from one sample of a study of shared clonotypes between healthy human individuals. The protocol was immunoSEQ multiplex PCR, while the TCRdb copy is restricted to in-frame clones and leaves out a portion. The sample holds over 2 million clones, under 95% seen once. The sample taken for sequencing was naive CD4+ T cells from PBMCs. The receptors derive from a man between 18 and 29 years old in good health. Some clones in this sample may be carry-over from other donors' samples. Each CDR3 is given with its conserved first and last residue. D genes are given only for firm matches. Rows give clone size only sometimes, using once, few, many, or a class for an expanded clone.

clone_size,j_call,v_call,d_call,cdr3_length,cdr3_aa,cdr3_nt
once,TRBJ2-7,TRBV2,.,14,CASRFRGSSYEQYF,TGTGCCAGCAGGTTTCGCGGCAGCTCCTACGAGCAGTACTTC
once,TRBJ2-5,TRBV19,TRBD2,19,CASSSWTSGRRNYQETQYF,TGTGCCAGTAGTTCCTGGACTAGCGGGAGGAGAAATTACCAAGAGACCCAGTACTTC
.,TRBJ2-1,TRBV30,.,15,CAWSMASPSYNEQFF,TGTGCCTGGAGTATGGCGTCGCCGTCCTACAATGAGCAGTTCTTC
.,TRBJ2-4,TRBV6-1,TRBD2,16,CASSAGTSGSMNIQYF,TGTGCCAGCAGTGCGGGGACTAGCGGGAGTATGAACATTCAGTACTTC
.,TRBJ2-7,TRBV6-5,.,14,CASSYRQGGNEQYF,TGTGCCAGCAGTTACCGGCAGGGAGGAAACGAGCAGTACTTC
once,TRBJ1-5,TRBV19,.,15,CASSIGPSGNQPQHF,TGTGCCAGTAGTATCGGCCCTAGTGGCAATCAGCCCCAGCATTTT
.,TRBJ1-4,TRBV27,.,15,CASSFSRGGGEKLFF,TGTGCCAGCAGTTTTTCTAGGGGTGGGGGAGAAAAACTGTTTTTT
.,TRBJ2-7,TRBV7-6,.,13,CASLNIGSYEQYF,TGTGCCTCCCTCAACATCGGCTCCTACGAGCAGTACTTC
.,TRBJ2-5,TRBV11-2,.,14,CASTDGGTGGTQYF,TGTGCCAGCACCGATGGGGGTACCGGTGGGACCCAGTACTTC
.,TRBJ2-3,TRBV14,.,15,CASSHFDGVGDTQYF,TGTGCCAGCAGCCATTTTGACGGAGTGGGAGATACGCAGTATTTT
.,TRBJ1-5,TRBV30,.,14,CAWSLSTSNQPQHF,TGTGCCTGGAGCCTTAGTACGAGCAATCAGCCCCAGCATTTT
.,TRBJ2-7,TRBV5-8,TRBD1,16,CASSLHGTGGPYEQYF,TGTGCCAGCAGCTTGCACGGAACAGGGGGTCCCTACGAGCAGTACTTC
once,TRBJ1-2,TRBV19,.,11,CASSIGSGYTF,TGTGCCAGTAGTATAGGAAGTGGCTACACCTTC
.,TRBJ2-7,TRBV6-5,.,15,CASSRQGGPSYEQYF,TGTGCCAGCAGTCGCCAAGGGGGGCCAAGCTACGAGCAGTACTTC
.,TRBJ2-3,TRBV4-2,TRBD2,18,CASSLPRGTSGSQDTQYF,TGTGCCAGCAGCCTTCCGAGGGGGACTAGCGGGAGTCAAGATACGCAGTATTTT
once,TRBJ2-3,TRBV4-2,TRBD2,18,CASSQGLWLADSTDTQYF,TGTGCCAGCAGCCAAGGCTTATGGCTAGCGGATAGCACAGATACGCAGTATTTT
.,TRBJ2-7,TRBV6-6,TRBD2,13,CASRQGLAREQYF,TGTGCCAGCAGGCAAGGACTAGCTCGCGAGCAGTACTTC
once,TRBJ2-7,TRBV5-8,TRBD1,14,CASRSGQGRYEQYF,TGTGCCAGCAGGTCCGGACAGGGACGCTACGAGCAGTACTTC
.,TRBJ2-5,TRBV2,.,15,CASSAQGTFQETQYF,TGTGCCAGCAGTGCCCAAGGGACTTTCCAAGAGACCCAGTACTTC
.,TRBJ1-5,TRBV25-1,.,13,CASRGGSNQPQHF,TGTGCCAGCAGAGGGGGGAGCAATCAGCCCCAGCATTTT
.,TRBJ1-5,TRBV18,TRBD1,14,CASSPTGGRQPQHF,TGTGCCAGCTCACCTACAGGGGGTCGGCAGCCCCAGCATTTT
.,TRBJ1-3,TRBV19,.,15,CASSIYGSDGNTIYF,TGTGCCAGTAGTATATACGGCAGTGACGGAAACACCATATATTTT
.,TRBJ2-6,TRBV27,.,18,CASSFRTATFSGANVLTF,TGTGCCAGCAGTTTCAGGACAGCGACCTTCTCTGGGGCCAACGTCCTGACTTTC
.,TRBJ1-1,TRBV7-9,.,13,CASSLVQGAEAFF,TGTGCCAGCAGCTTAGTACAAGGGGCTGAAGCTTTCTTT
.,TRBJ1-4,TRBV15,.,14,CATSPRGVSEKLFF,TGTGCCACCAGCCCCAGGGGTGTGAGTGAAAAACTGTTTTTT
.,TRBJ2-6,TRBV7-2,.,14,CASSSQAGANVLTF,TGTGCCAGCAGCTCACAGGCTGGGGCCAACGTCCTGACTTTC
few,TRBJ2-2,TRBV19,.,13,CASKKLGAGELFF,TGTGCCAGTAAAAAACTGGGGGCCGGGGAGCTGTTTTTT
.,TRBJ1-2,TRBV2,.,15,CASSEGSSFNYGYTF,TGTGCCAGCAGTGAAGGCAGCTCTTTTAACTATGGCTACACCTTC
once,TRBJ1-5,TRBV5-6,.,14,CASSSGTNDQPQHF,TGTGCCAGCAGTTCCGGGACGAACGATCAGCCCCAGCATTTT
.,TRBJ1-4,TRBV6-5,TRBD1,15,CASSWTGPSREKLFF,TGTGCCAGCAGTTGGACAGGGCCATCGCGTGAAAAACTGTTTTTT
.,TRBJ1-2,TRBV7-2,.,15,CASSLAPHSNYGYTF,TGTGCCAGCAGCTTAGCGCCGCATTCTAACTATGGCTACACCTTC
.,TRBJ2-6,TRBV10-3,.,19,CAISEAPGTPSSGANVLTF,TGTGCCATCAGTGAGGCGCCCGGGACTCCAAGCTCTGGGGCCAACGTCCTGACTTTC
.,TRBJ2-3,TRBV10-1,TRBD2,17,CASSARRLAGNTDTQYF,TGCGCCAGCAGTGCTCGGAGACTAGCGGGAAACACAGATACGCAGTATTTT
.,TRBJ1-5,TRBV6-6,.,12,CASSSQNQPQHF,TGTGCCAGCAGTTCACAGAATCAGCCCCAGCATTTT
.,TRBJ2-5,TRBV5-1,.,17,CASSLGVGGNYQETQYF,TGCGCCAGCAGCTTGGGAGTGGGCGGGAACTACCAAGAGACCCAGTACTTC
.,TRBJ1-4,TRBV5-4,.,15,CASSRDGATNEKLFF,TGTGCCAGCAGCCGGGACGGTGCAACTAATGAAAAACTGTTTTTT
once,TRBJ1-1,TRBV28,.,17,CASSPGWWPEMNTEAFF,TGTGCCAGCAGTCCTGGGTGGTGGCCCGAGATGAACACTGAAGCTTTCTTT
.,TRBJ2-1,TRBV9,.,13,CASAVPNDNEQFF,TGTGCCAGCGCCGTGCCAAACGACAATGAGCAGTTCTTC
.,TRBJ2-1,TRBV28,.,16,CASPPAGETPYNEQFF,TGTGCCAGCCCCCCAGCAGGGGAGACGCCGTACAATGAGCAGTTCTTC
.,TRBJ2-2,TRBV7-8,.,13,CASSLERTGELFF,TGTGCCAGCAGCTTAGAACGAACCGGGGAGCTGTTTTTT
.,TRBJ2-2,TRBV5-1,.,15,CASSLEDFAGGELFF,TGCGCCAGCAGCTTGGAGGATTTTGCGGGCGGGGAGCTGTTTTTT
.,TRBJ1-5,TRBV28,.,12,CASRFPNQPQHF,TGTGCCAGTAGGTTCCCCAATCAGCCCCAGCATTTT
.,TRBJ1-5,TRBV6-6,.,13,CASSQWVNQPQHF,TGTGCCAGCAGTCAGTGGGTCAATCAGCCCCAGCATTTT
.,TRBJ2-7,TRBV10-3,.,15,CAISESGGDSYEQYF,TGTGCCATCAGTGAGTCGGGCGGGGATAGCTACGAGCAGTACTTC
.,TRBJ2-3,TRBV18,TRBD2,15,CASSPEASGGSTQYF,TGTGCCAGCTCACCAGAGGCTAGCGGGGGGAGCACGCAGTATTTT
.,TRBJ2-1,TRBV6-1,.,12,CASSEVRSEQFF,TGTGCCAGCAGTGAGGTCCGGAGTGAGCAGTTCTTC
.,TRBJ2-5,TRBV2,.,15,CASSVGGAGSETQYF,TGTGCCAGCAGTGTAGGGGGGGCTGGTTCAGAGACCCAGTACTTC
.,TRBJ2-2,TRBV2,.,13,CASSVGNTGELFF,TGTGCCAGCAGTGTTGGGAACACCGGGGAGCTGTTTTTT
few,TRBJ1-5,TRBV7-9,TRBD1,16,CASSLPRGTSNQPQHF,TGTGCCAGCAGCCTACCCAGGGGGACTAGCAATCAGCCCCAGCATTTT
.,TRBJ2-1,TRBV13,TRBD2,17,CASSPPRTGGPRDEQFF,TGTGCCAGCAGCCCCCCCCGTACGGGAGGGCCTCGGGATGAGCAGTTCTTC
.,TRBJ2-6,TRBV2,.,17,CASFQTNWGSGANVLTF,TGTGCCAGCTTCCAAACTAATTGGGGCTCTGGGGCCAACGTCCTGACTTTC
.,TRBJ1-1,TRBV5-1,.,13,CASSFPGTTEAFF,TGCGCCAGCAGCTTCCCGGGGACCACTGAAGCTTTCTTT
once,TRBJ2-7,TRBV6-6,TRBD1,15,CASSYQTGGTYEQYF,TGTGCCAGCAGTTACCAGACAGGGGGAACATACGAGCAGTACTTC
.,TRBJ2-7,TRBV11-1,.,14,CASSSPAFRSEQYF,TGTGCCAGCAGCTCCCCGGCGTTTAGAAGCGAGCAGTACTTC
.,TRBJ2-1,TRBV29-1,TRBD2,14,CSVDGAGGYNEQFF,TGCAGCGTTGATGGGGCGGGAGGATACAATGAGCAGTTCTTC
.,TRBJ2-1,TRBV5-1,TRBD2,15,CASTPGTTEFNEQFF,TGCGCCAGCACTCCCGGGACTACCGAATTCAATGAGCAGTTCTTC